Given below is one TCR beta chain in context. What it binds is unknown. In total, each donor contributed a single heparinised blood draw that averaged approximately 120 mL. V shed 5 bases and J 1 base; nucleotides not matched to a gene: 12. Germline assignment: CDR1 KGHSH and CDR2 LQKENI. This CDR3 has 19 amino acids. This sample is drawn from a study of beta chain features in type 1 diabetes. Study-level findings and limits: Sequencing the cDNA could make cells with high TCR expression show up more than they should. A closer apparent resemblance between naive, central memory and Treg TCRB repertoires was seen in patients than in healthy donors.

Expressed TCRB transcripts were sequenced because the isolated RNA had all been reverse transcribed beforehand. Profiling relied on immunoSEQ multiplex PCR, and the TCRdb table lists in-frame clones only, not all of them. Of over 350,000 clones listed, about 15% are singletons. The receptor's source is a woman aged 18 to 35 in good health. The chain couples TRBV18 to TRBJ2-7; 15 bases are shared with TRBD2. The sample comprised naive CD4+ T cells from blood. The CDR3 nucleotides read TGTGCCAGCTCAATCCGCCGGGGACTAGCGGGAGGAGGGTCCTACGAGCAGTACTTC. Translating gives CASSIRRGLAGGGSYEQYF. Together with reference TRBV18 and TRBJ2-7, the CDR3 gives the full variable domain: NAGVMQNPRHLVRRRGQEARLRCSPMKGHSHVYWYRQLPEEGLKFMVYLQKENIIDESGMPKERFSAEFPKEGPSILRIQQVVRGDSAAYFCASSIRRGLAGGGSYEQYFGPGTRLTVT.